This T cell receptor (beta chain) was found in a study of control samples from healthy donors and cancer patients. Profiled with immunoSEQ multiplex PCR; TCRdb holds only in-frame clones, not every one. The data contain roughly 100,000 clones, around nine tenths of them singletons. The CDR3 runs 16 residues. Trimming removed 4 bases from V and 2 bases from J, with 15 bases in between. Germline CDR1 SGHRS, CDR2 YFSETQ. The sequencing input was PBMCs. The chain joins TRBV5-1 to TRBJ1-4; a weak D match, TRBD1 (5 bases). The origin of this receptor is a man aged 55 to 69 with lung cancer. CDR3 nucleotides: TGCGCCAGCAGCCGGCAGCTAAGGGGTACTAATGAAAAACTGTTTTTT. Translating it yields CASSRQLRGTNEKLFF. Filled out from reference TRBV5-1 and TRBJ1-4, the complete variable domain reads KAGVTQTPRYLIKTRGQQVTLSCSPISGHRSVSWYQQTPGQGLQFLFEYFSETQRNKGNFPGRFSGRQFSNSRSEMNVSTLELGDSALYLCASSRQLRGTNEKLFFGSGTQLSVL.